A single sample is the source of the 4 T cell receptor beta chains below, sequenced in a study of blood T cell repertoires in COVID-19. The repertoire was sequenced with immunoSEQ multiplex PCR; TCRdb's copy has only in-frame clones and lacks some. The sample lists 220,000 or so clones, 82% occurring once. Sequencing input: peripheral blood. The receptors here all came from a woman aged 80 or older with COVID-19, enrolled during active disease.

The CDR3 here is CASSLDGFTGELFF. CDR3 in DNA: TGTGCCAGCAGCTTAGACGGTTTCACCGGGGAGCTGTTTTTT. This chain connects TRBV11-1 to TRBJ2-2; no clear D. This CDR3 has 14 residues. The V and J ends lost 1 base and 4 bases respectively, with 7 bases between them. Germline V gives CDR1 SGHAT, CDR2 FQDESV (reference sequence).

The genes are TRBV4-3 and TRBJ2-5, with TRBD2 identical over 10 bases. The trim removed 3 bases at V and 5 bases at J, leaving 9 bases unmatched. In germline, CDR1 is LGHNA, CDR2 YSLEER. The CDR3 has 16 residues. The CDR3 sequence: CASSHSSSGSAETQYF. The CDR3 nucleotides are TGCGCCAGCAGCCACAGCTCTAGCGGGAGCGCGGAGACCCAGTACTTC.

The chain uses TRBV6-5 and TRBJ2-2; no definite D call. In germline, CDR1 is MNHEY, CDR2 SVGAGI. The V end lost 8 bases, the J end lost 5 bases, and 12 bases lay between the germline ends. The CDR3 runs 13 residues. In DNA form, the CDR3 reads TGTGCCAGCCGGTCGTCTAATACCGGGGAGCTGTTTTTT. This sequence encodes CASRSSNTGELFF.

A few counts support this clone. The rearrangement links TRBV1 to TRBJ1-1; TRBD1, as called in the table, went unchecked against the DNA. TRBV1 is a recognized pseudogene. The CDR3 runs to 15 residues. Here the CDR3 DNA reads TGCACCAGCAGCCAAGATCATGGGACAGGAGTTGAAGCTTTCTTT. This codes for CTSSQDHGTGVEAFF.